Below are 23 T cell receptor beta chains sequenced from a single sample in a study of cytomegalovirus exposure and HLA in healthy donors. Both 60 Vbeta primers and 13 Jbeta primers went into the PCR. Some clones are missing from TCRdb's copy, which holds only in-frame ones; the method was immunoSEQ multiplex PCR. Of 110,000 or so clones listed, 74% are singletons. Sequencing was carried out using PBMCs. The receptors shown here come from a woman aged 45-59 years in good health and CMV-seropositive.

This clone was seen once. The CDR3 DNA reads TGTGCCAGCAGTCCGGGACAGTTCACCGGGGAGCTGTTTTTT. It encodes CASSPGQFTGELFF. This chain connects TRBV27 to TRBJ2-2, with TRBD1 identical over 7 bases. Germline V gene lookup returns CDR1 MNHEY and CDR2 SMNVEV (reference sequence). The V and J ends lost 5 bases and 4 bases, in that order; junction bases with no gene match: 4. The CDR3 sequence is 14 residues long.

The rearrangement links TRBV19 to TRBJ1-6; D is ambiguous. V lost 8 bases, J lost 9 bases, and 17 bases lay in between. CDR3 length: 14 residues. Germline CDR1 is LNHDA and CDR2 is SQIVND (reference sequence). The CDR3 spells CASQKGGGGSPLHF. CDR3 DNA sequence: TGTGCCAGTCAAAAAGGTGGAGGTGGTTCACCCCTCCACTTT.

The rearrangement links TRBV23-1 to TRBJ2-5; D gene unclear. TRBV23-1 is identified as an open reading frame with a role that is uncertain. The CDR3 is made up of 13 amino acids. Deletions cut 3 bases from V and 3 bases from J, with 8 bases between. The CDR3, as DNA: TGCGCCAGCAGTCATCACGCAGAAGAGACCCAGTACTTC. It codes for CASSHHAEETQYF.

For the CDR3, the DNA is TGTGCCAGCAGCCGACGGGGGGACGGCTATTTTACTGAAGCTTTCTTT. This sequence encodes CASSRRGDGYFTEAFF. The chain combines TRBV5-5 with TRBJ1-1; D perhaps matches TRBD1 (5 bases). Trimming stripped 4 bases from V and 5 bases from J, with 21 bases between. CDR1 and CDR2 from the germline V gene are SGHKS and YYEKEE (reference sequence). The CDR3 is made up of 16 amino acids.

J is TRBJ1-5 and V is TRBV18; a weak D match, TRBD1 (5 bases). Germline V gene sequence: CDR1 KGHSH, CDR2 LQKENI. Deletions cut 6 bases from V and 7 bases from J, with 13 bases between. The CDR3 has 13 amino acids. Here the CDR3 DNA reads TGTGCCAGCTCGGCGCAGGGTGACCAGCCCCAGCATTTT. This encodes CASSAQGDQPQHF.

This chain joins TRBV19 and TRBJ1-1; 10 nucleotides agree with TRBD1. Germline-derived CDR1 and CDR2 are LNHDA and SQIVND (reference sequence). This CDR3 is 14 amino acids long. Trimming took 6 bases from V and 2 from J; bases not matched to a gene: 3. The CDR3 loop is CASRGQGRNTEAFF. CDR3 DNA: TGTGCCAGTAGGGGACAGGGGCGTAACACTGAAGCTTTCTTT.

This clone was counted a single time. The chain combines TRBV1 with TRBJ2-3; TRBD1, the table's D call, was not compared with the DNA. TRBV1 is deemed a pseudogene. The CDR3 covers 19 residues. The CDR3 DNA is TGCACCAGCGTGCTGCGAAACCGGGACAGCCATGGGAAGGCGGATACGCAGTATTTT. This translates into CTSVLRNRDSHGKADTQYF.

Written as DNA, the CDR3 is TGTGCCAGTAGTTCCCGAGGGACTAGCGGGGGGGCTGGAGATACGCAGTATTTT. Protein sequence: CASSSRGTSGGAGDTQYF. This chain links TRBV19 with TRBJ2-3; 16 positions agree with TRBD2. The junction had 10 bases not matched to a gene; V was cut back by 5 bases and J by 5 bases. Germline CDR1 reads LNHDA; CDR2 reads SQIVND (reference sequence). This CDR3 comprises 18 residues.

This clone was recorded only once. The chain employs TRBV4-3 and TRBJ1-2, with a tentative D call TRBD1 (5 bases). Germline values: CDR1 LGHNA, CDR2 YSLEER. Trimming pared 0 bases from V and 7 bases from J, leaving 12 bases between. The CDR3 runs to 14 residues. The CDR3 loop is CASSQDGRVRGYTF. CDR3 nucleotide sequence: TGCGCCAGCAGCCAAGATGGCAGGGTACGTGGCTACACCTTC.

The genes are TRBV19 and TRBJ1-2; the D gene is possibly TRBD1 (5 bases). V lost 4 bases to trimming and J lost 5 bases, with 11 bases between them. Germline V gives CDR1 LNHDA, CDR2 SQIVND (reference sequence). The CDR3 is made up of 13 amino acids. The CDR3, as DNA: TGTGCCAGTAGTAACACCGGGACTTATGGCTACACCTTC. Its translation is CASSNTGTYGYTF.

The chain employs TRBV14 and TRBJ2-7, with 7 bases aligning to TRBD2. The CDR3 extends over 17 amino acids. Germline CDR1 is SGHDN and CDR2 is FVKESK. V lost 1 base to trimming and J lost 4 bases; unmatched junction nucleotides: 13. CDR3 amino acids: CASSQGPGGTTFYEQYF. The CDR3, as DNA: TGTGCCAGCAGCCAAGGGCCCGGGGGGACTACCTTTTACGAGCAGTACTTC.

The chain uses TRBV16 and TRBJ1-1; TRBD1 might be the D (5 bases). Germline V gene lookup returns CDR1 KGHSY and CDR2 FQNENV. V dropped 0 bases and J dropped 3 bases, with 11 bases sitting between them. This CDR3 has 15 residues. In DNA, the CDR3 is TGTGCCAGCAGCCAATCATCCCAGGGCTACACTGAAGCTTTCTTT. Its translation is CASSQSSQGYTEAFF.

The genes are TRBV30 and TRBJ2-3, with 7 bases identical to TRBD1. Germline trimming cut 0 bases from V and 4 bases from J; bases unmatched to any gene: 7. Germline CDR1 reads GTSNPN; CDR2 reads SVGIG (reference sequence). There are 15 residues in the CDR3. The CDR3 spells CAWSVQGLISDTQYF. In nucleotides, the CDR3 is TGTGCCTGGAGTGTACAGGGGCTGATCTCAGATACGCAGTATTTT. Drawing the rest from reference TRBV30 and TRBJ2-3, the complete variable domain is SQTIHQWPATLVQPVGSPLSLECTVEGTSNPNLYWYRQAAGRGLQLLFYSVGIGQISSEVPQNLSASRPQDRQFILSSKKLLLSDSGFYLCAWSVQGLISDTQYFGPGTRLTVL.

V is TRBV28 and J is TRBJ2-7, with 8 bases that match TRBD1. This CDR3 spans 14 amino acids. Germline CDR1 and CDR2: MDHEN and SYDVKM. With 5 bases clipped from V and 5 bases from J, the junction kept 8 bases outside the gene matches. The chain's CDR3 is CASSPAGTGDEQYF. The CDR3 DNA is TGTGCCAGCAGTCCGGCCGGGACAGGCGACGAGCAGTACTTC.

The V and J genes are TRBV4-2 and TRBJ2-6; D is undetermined. The V and J ends lost 0 bases and 0 bases respectively, with 6 bases between them. Germline CDR1 LGHNA, CDR2 YNFKEQ. This CDR3 comprises 16 residues. The CDR3 nucleotides read TGTGCCAGCAGCCAAGATCTGAGCTCTGGGGCCAACGTCCTGACTTTC. This encodes CASSQDLSSGANVLTF.

This clone was seen a few times. The V gene is TRBV27, the J gene TRBJ1-1; the match to TRBD1 covers 9 bases. The germline V gene has CDR1 MNHEY and CDR2 SMNVEV (reference sequence). CDR3 size: 16 residues. V lost 6 bases, J lost 5 bases, and 13 bases stayed unmatched. CDR3 protein: CASSLYPYRGQTEAFF. The CDR3 nucleotides read TGTGCCAGCAGCCTTTACCCGTACAGGGGGCAGACTGAAGCTTTCTTT.

The rearrangement joins TRBV2 to TRBJ1-2; no reliable D call. Looked up from germline, CDR1 is SNHLY and CDR2 is FYNNEI. This CDR3 spans 14 amino acids. V shed 3 bases and J shed 4 bases, with 12 bases lying between them. The CDR3 sequence is CASSDYGSPYGYTF. The CDR3 DNA reads TGTGCCAGCAGTGATTATGGGAGCCCCTATGGCTACACCTTC.

This chain links TRBV7-2 with TRBJ2-3, with TRBD1 identical over 7 bases. Trimming at V came to 4 bases and at J to 2 bases, leaving 6 bases not matched to a gene. The CDR3 has 15 residues. Germline V CDR1 and CDR2: SGHTA, FQGNSA. CDR3 residues: CASSWGQTFTDTQYF. In DNA form, the CDR3 reads TGTGCCAGCAGCTGGGGACAGACCTTCACAGATACGCAGTATTTT.

This clone has more than one count but fewer than ten. This chain joins TRBV2 and TRBJ2-5, with TRBD1 matching 8 bases. Germline V gene data show CDR1 as SNHLY and CDR2 as FYNNEI. Trimming removed 5 bases from V and 4 bases from J; junction bases left unmatched: 6. The CDR3 spans 14 residues. The CDR3 reads CASSQQTGGETQYF. The CDR3 coding sequence is TGTGCCAGCAGTCAACAAACAGGGGGAGAGACCCAGTACTTC. The full variable domain, in which reference TRBV2 and TRBJ2-5 provide the parts outside the CDR3, is EPEVTQTPSHQVTQMGQEVILRCVPISNHLYFYWYRQILGQKVEFLVSFYNNEISEKSEIFDDQFSVERPDGSNFTLKIRSTKLEDSAMYFCASSQQTGGETQYFGPGTRLLVL.

This sequence joins TRBV29-1 and TRBJ1-1; maybe TRBD1 (5 bases). Germline V gene lookup returns CDR1 SQVTM and CDR2 ANQGSEA. The CDR3 totals 13 residues. V was pared by 6 bases and J by 1 base, with 12 bases between. The CDR3 protein is CSVDTQGNTEAFF. CDR3 DNA: TGCAGCGTCGATACTCAGGGGAACACTGAAGCTTTCTTT.

The gene calls are TRBV7-2 and TRBJ2-7, with 9 nucleotides matching TRBD2. V dropped 5 bases and J dropped 4; count of bases not matched to a gene: 9. This CDR3 is 15 amino acids long. From germline, CDR1 is SGHTA and CDR2 FQGNSA. CDR3: CASSRIAGEYYEQYF. CDR3 sequence (DNA): TGTGCCAGCAGCCGAATAGCGGGAGAGTATTACGAGCAGTACTTC.

V gene TRBV7-2 combines with J gene TRBJ2-6, with D possibly TRBD2 on 5 matching bases. Germline CDR1 reads SGHTA; CDR2 reads FQGNSA. The CDR3 loop spans 16 amino acids. V lost 7 bases and J 0 bases, leaving 13 bases between the germline ends. In DNA, the CDR3 is TGTGCCAGCATCGGTCCCGGGGACTCTGGGGCCAACGTCCTGACTTTC. Its translation: CASIGPGDSGANVLTF.

The V gene is TRBV5-1, the J gene TRBJ1-6; D gene ambiguous. Trimming took 0 bases from V and 8 from J, leaving 15 bases between them. This CDR3 region has 16 residues. Per germline, CDR1 SGHRS and CDR2 YFSETQ. CDR3 amino acids: CASSLAGPENHSPLHF. In DNA form, the CDR3 reads TGCGCCAGCAGCTTGGCCGGTCCCGAGAATCATTCACCCCTCCACTTT. Filled out from reference TRBV5-1 and TRBJ1-6, the complete variable domain reads KAGVTQTPRYLIKTRGQQVTLSCSPISGHRSVSWYQQTPGQGLQFLFEYFSETQRNKGNFPGRFSGRQFSNSRSEMNVSTLELGDSALYLCASSLAGPENHSPLHFGNGTRLTVT.